This TCR beta chain was captured by sequencing in a study of human CD8 memory T cell subsets (dated by TCRdb to about 2020). Broadly, across the study: To assess clonal relationships, the TCRbeta repertoires of stem-like (TSTEM), progenitor exhausted-like (TPEX) and effector memory CD8+ T cell subsets were compared. Six donors each provided TSTEM, TPEX and effector memory subsets, and TCRbeta repertoires were obtained from all six. General study outcomes and caveats: Only TCRbeta chains were sequenced, and the repertoire comparisons were based on about six donors and tested using paired t-tests with Bonferroni correction. Clonotypes were shared with effector memory cells by both stem-like subsets, but only minimal overlap was found between TSTEM and TPEX repertoires, suggesting distinct antigen spectra. Based on Chao1 estimates, TSTEM subsets appeared to have greater repertoire diversity than TPEX subsets, which could potentially reflect a broader range of specificities. Similarly high normalized Shannon-Wiener diversity was shown by TSTEM and TPEX subsets, whereas comparatively lower diversity was seen in effector memory subsets.

The CDR3 sequence holds 13 residues, the cysteine and phenylalanine included. This entry has no DNA. From a lookup of the germline V gene, CDR1 and CDR2 are MDHEN and SYDVKM. Density gradient separation was used to isolate peripheral blood mononuclear cells from buffy coats of healthy donors. In the study, negative magnetic separation with EasySep or MojoSort CD8+ T cell isolation kits was used to enrich total CD8+ T cells. For each subset, total RNA was extracted using an RNeasy Mini Kit from duplicate vials of 150,000 sorted CD8+ T cells. The PBMCs were used fresh or after being cryopreserved in fetal bovine serum with about 9.1% DMSO. Fluorescence-activated cell sorting on a FACSAria III was used to sort CD8+ T cell subsets to purity. A Human TCR Profiling Kit was used to prepare UMI-labeled 5' RACE TCRbeta libraries. Every TCRbeta library was prepared in parallel with an identical number of PCR cycles. The paper's processing steps were these. The number of functional CDR3beta clonotypes in each TCRbeta library ranged from roughly 2,900 to 20,000. MIGEC 1.2.9 was used for UMI extraction and consensus assembly, with at least three reads per UMI being required. MiXCR 3.0.3 was used to extract in-frame CDR3beta repertoires. Each sample was downsampled to 42,000 randomly selected UMIs before diversity metrics were calculated in VDJtools 1.2.1. For the top 3,000 clones of each sample pair, the repertoire overlap metrics D, R and F2 were calculated in VDJtools. One entry per CDR3 protein sequence results from the TCRdb reprocessing of the reads, with DNA left out. These V and J calls derive from TCRdb rather than the authors' analysis. The data table for this sample lists 12,000 or so distinct CDR3 sequences. Approximately 15% of the sample is taken by the ten largest.

This clonotype is medium-sized (0.01 to 0.1%) by its frequency; no count is available. Its antigen specificity is not known. The specimen was CD8+ T cells from PBMCs. The source of this sequence is a human donor in good health. The chain employs TRBV28 and TRBJ1-5. The CDR3 reads CASSFSGNQPQHF.